This T cell receptor beta chain is from a study of cytomegalovirus exposure and HLA in healthy donors. V dropped 6 bases and J dropped 5 bases, with 8 bases sitting between them. CDR1 is MNHNY and CDR2 is SVGAGI in the germline V gene (reference sequence). This CDR3 has 11 amino acids. Use of 60 Vbeta and 13 Jbeta primers characterized the PCR. Sequencing was performed with immunoSEQ multiplex PCR; in TCRdb, only in-frame clones are kept and a portion is missing. This repertoire shows 150,000 to 200,000 clones, around 85% found once; its top ten account for about 10%. The clonotype comes from a man aged 18 to 29 in good health and CMV-seropositive. The sample consisted of PBMCs. V is TRBV6-6 and J is TRBJ2-7, with D unresolved. CDR3 sequence: CASRVSDEQYF. Written as DNA, the CDR3 is TGTGCCAGCAGGGTGTCGGACGAGCAGTACTTC.